These T cell receptor beta chains were read from a single sample in a study of response to subunit inactivated influenza vaccine. MiXCR, run by TCRdb on the RT-PCR reads, gives a single entry per CDR3 protein. The sample lists over 800,000 distinct CDR3 sequences, roughly 20% occurring once. Specimen: PBMCs from blood, collected about 5 days after vaccination. These receptors originate from a man aged 45-65 years who received an inactivated influenza vaccine. CDR3s include the opening cysteine and the closing phenylalanine or tryptophan. The D gene is left open where the match is weak. Clone size, where shown, is once, few, many, or a class for clones that have expanded.

v_call	clone_size	d_call	j_call	cdr3_aa	cdr3_nt
TRBV5-1	-	-	TRBJ2-7	CASSLALASYEQYF	TGCGCCAGCAGCTTGGCACTGGCTTCCTACGAGCAGTACTTC
TRBV3-1	-	-	TRBJ2-1	CASSQAYHRNNEQFF	TGTGCCAGCAGCCAAGCGTATCACAGAAACAATGAGCAGTTCTTC
TRBV7-8	-	TRBD2	TRBJ2-7	CASTARTSGSYEQYF	TGTGCCAGCACAGCCAGGACTAGCGGTTCCTACGAGCAGTACTTC
TRBV10-3	few	-	TRBJ2-7	CAISDAGTPSNEQYF	TGTGCCATCAGTGACGCCGGGACCCCTAGCAACGAGCAGTACTTC
TRBV18	few	-	TRBJ1-2	CASSPRGDGGYTF	TGTGCCAGCTCACCACGGGGAGACGGTGGCTACACCTTC
TRBV9	-	-	TRBJ2-3	CASSVGRTYTDTQYF	TGTGCCAGCAGCGTAGGACGGACTTACACAGATACGCAGTATTTT
TRBV11-1	few	-	TRBJ2-1	CASSLGTLSPNEQFF	TGTGCCAGCAGCTTAGGGACTCTCTCCCCCAATGAGCAGTTCTTC
TRBV12-3/TRBV12-4	few	-	TRBJ2-3	CASTSLDTQYF	TGTGCCAGCACATCATTAGATACGCAGTATTTT
TRBV12-3/TRBV12-4	-	-	TRBJ2-7	CASSSPPGTVDF	TGTGCCAGCAGTTCTCCCCCCGGGACGGTGGACTTC
TRBV5-6	-	TRBD2	TRBJ2-7	CASSLKREGLEQYF	TGTGCCAGCAGCTTGAAGCGGGAGGGCCTCGAGCAGTACTTC
TRBV5-1	-	-	TRBJ2-3	CASRESLSTDTQYF	TGCGCCAGCAGGGAGTCTCTTAGCACAGATACGCAGTATTTT
TRBV20-1	few	TRBD2	TRBJ2-4	CSAMTSGAKNIQYF	TGCAGTGCCATGACTAGCGGAGCCAAAAACATTCAGTACTTC
TRBV29-1	many	TRBD1	TRBJ2-3	CSLRGPSLGDTQYF	TGCAGCCTCAGGGGGCCCTCGTTGGGAGATACGCAGTATTTT
TRBV4-3	few	-	TRBJ2-5	CASSQDLGSSETQYF	TGCGCCAGCAGCCAAGATCTTGGGAGTTCGGAGACCCAGTACTTC
TRBV12-3/TRBV12-4	few	-	TRBJ2-7	CASSLRGRPYEQYF	TGTGCCAGCAGTTTAAGAGGGAGGCCCTACGAGCAGTACTTC
TRBV4-3	few	-	TRBJ2-3	CASSQDAGASTDTQYF	TGCGCCAGCAGCCAAGATGCCGGGGCTAGCACAGATACGCAGTATTTT
TRBV7-6	-	TRBD2	TRBJ2-3	CASSVGGLAGGHTDTQYF	TGTGCCAGCAGCGTAGGAGGACTAGCGGGAGGTCACACAGATACGCAGTATTTT
TRBV5-1	-	-	TRBJ1-2	CASSPVFGGNYGYTF	TGCGCCAGCAGCCCGGTCTTCGGGGGGAACTATGGCTACACCTTC
TRBV12-3/TRBV12-4	few	TRBD2	TRBJ2-3	CTISFFPSGRRDRTDTQYF	TGTACCATCAGTTTTTTTCCTAGCGGGAGACGGGATCGCACAGATACGCAGTATTTT
TRBV6-1	-	-	TRBJ1-4	CASRQREPEKLFF	TGTGCCAGCCGCCAAAGAGAGCCTGAAAAACTGTTTTTT
TRBV10-2	few	-	TRBJ2-1	CASSEKGMDEQFF	TGCGCCAGCAGTGAGAAGGGAATGGATGAGCAGTTCTTC
TRBV20-1	few	-	TRBJ2-1	CSARVGVSGKLFF	TGCAGTGCTAGAGTCGGAGTAAGTGGGAAGTTGTTCTTC
TRBV12-3/TRBV12-4	-	-	TRBJ2-5	CASSHNQGARETQYF	TGTGCCAGCAGCCACAACCAAGGGGCACGAGAGACCCAGTACTTC
TRBV14	-	-	TRBJ2-6	CASSSGPFSSGANVLTF	TGTGCCAGCAGTTCGGGACCCTTCAGCTCTGGGGCCAACGTCCTGACTTTC
TRBV4-3	few	-	TRBJ2-4	CASSQSAGGASSNIQYF	TGCGCCAGCAGCCAATCGGCGGGTGGGGCTTCGTCAAACATTCAGTACTTC
TRBV15	few	TRBD1	TRBJ1-4	CATSGGGTGVNEKLFF	TGTGCCACCAGCGGAGGGGGGACAGGAGTTAATGAAAAACTGTTTTTT
TRBV27	few	-	TRBJ2-5	CASSLTGVILKETQYF	TGTGCCAGCAGTTTGACCGGGGTGATCTTAAAAGAGACCCAGTACTTC
TRBV4-1	-	-	TRBJ2-7	CASSQDWGQSGDEQYF	TGCGCCAGCAGCCAAGATTGGGGACAATCCGGGGACGAGCAGTACTTC
TRBV2	-	-	TRBJ2-3	CASKGPRTDTQYF	TGTGCCAGCAAAGGCCCGCGCACAGATACGCAGTATTTT
TRBV12-3/TRBV12-4	few	-	TRBJ1-1	CASSPGTLLQNTEAFF	TGTGCCAGCAGTCCTGGGACACTCCTGCAGAACACTGAAGCTTTCTTT
TRBV3-1	few	TRBD1	TRBJ1-1	CASSQYPGQGQNTEAFF	TGTGCCAGCAGCCAATACCCGGGACAGGGGCAGAACACTGAAGCTTTCTTT
TRBV7-8	-	TRBD2	TRBJ2-3	CASSLRAGGPGTDTQYF	TGTGCCAGCAGCTTAAGAGCGGGGGGGCCGGGCACAGATACGCAGTATTTT
TRBV4-3	few	-	TRBJ2-1	CASSQVGGSYEQFF	TGCGCCAGCAGCCAAGTCGGGGGATCCTATGAGCAGTTCTTC
TRBV12-3/TRBV12-4	-	-	TRBJ2-5	CASSYGPSDNPETQYF	TGTGCCAGCAGTTACGGACCAAGCGATAACCCGGAGACCCAGTACTTC
TRBV6-5	-	TRBD1	TRBJ2-7	CASSYSGQGVREQYF	TGTGCCAGCAGTTACTCGGGACAGGGGGTTCGGGAGCAGTACTTC
TRBV30	-	-	TRBJ2-1	CACPTRGVRYNEQFF	TGTGCCTGCCCTACTAGGGGAGTAAGATACAATGAGCAGTTCTTC
TRBV6-1	-	TRBD2	TRBJ2-3	CASRERTSGSSKGTQYF	TGTGCCAGCAGGGAACGGACTAGCGGGAGCAGTAAGGGTACGCAGTATTTT
TRBV3-1	-	-	TRBJ2-1	CASSFIPSRGGSYNEQFF	TGTGCCAGCAGCTTTATCCCCTCAAGGGGAGGATCCTACAATGAGCAGTTCTTC
TRBV20-1	few	-	TRBJ1-1	CSARDPRDTEAFF	TGCAGTGCTAGAGATCCAAGGGACACTGAAGCTTTCTTT
TRBV4-3	once	-	TRBJ2-3	CASSQDVAPPTAQYF	TGCGCCAGCAGCCAAGACGTGGCGCCGCCCACCGCGCAGTATTTT
TRBV5-1	-	-	TRBJ2-7	CASSFGEKGYEQYF	TGCGCCAGCAGCTTTGGGGAAAAGGGCTACGAGCAGTACTTC
TRBV6-6	few	-	TRBJ2-5	CASSSGIQETQYF	TGTGCCAGCAGTTCCGGGATCCAAGAGACCCAGTACTTC
TRBV30	-	-	TRBJ2-1	CAWSPPYYEQFF	TGTGCCTGGAGTCCCCCCTATTATGAGCAGTTCTTC
TRBV7-9	-	TRBD2	TRBJ2-7	CASSFAGGTYEQYF	TGTGCCAGCAGCTTCGCGGGAGGAACCTACGAGCAGTACTTC
TRBV12-3/TRBV12-4	few	TRBD1	TRBJ2-1	CASSALRDRGNNEQFF	TGTGCCAGCAGTGCACTACGGGACAGAGGCAACAATGAGCAGTTCTTC
TRBV11-2	-	TRBD2	TRBJ2-1	CASSRLSGGSYNEQFF	TGTGCCAGCAGCCGCCTCAGCGGGGGGTCCTACAATGAGCAGTTCTTC
TRBV6-1	few	-	TRBJ1-6	CASSDRLGNSPLHF	TGTGCCAGCAGTGACAGGTTGGGTAATTCACCCCTCCACTTT
TRBV24-1	few	-	TRBJ2-7	CATSDRYNYEQYF	TGTGCCACCAGTGATAGATACAACTACGAGCAGTACTTC
TRBV10-3	many	TRBD2	TRBJ2-7	CAISESRTSGYEQYF	TGTGCCATCAGTGAGTCTCGGACTAGCGGCTACGAGCAGTACTTC
TRBV29-1	-	-	TRBJ2-1	CSVADTANNEQFF	TGCAGCGTTGCCGATACAGCGAACAATGAGCAGTTCTTC
TRBV12-3/TRBV12-4	-	TRBD1	TRBJ2-7	CASSFYRGSFYEQYF	TGTGCCAGCAGTTTCTACAGGGGTTCATTTTACGAGCAGTACTTC
TRBV6-1	few	TRBD2	TRBJ2-6	CASSRPRERGSSGANVLTF	TGTGCCAGCAGCCGACCCCGTGAGCGGGGGTCTTCTGGGGCCAACGTCCTGACTTTC
TRBV3-1	once	-	TRBJ2-3	CASSQDRPTQYF	TGTGCCAGCAGCCAAGATAGGCCCACGCAGTATTTT